This TCR beta chain is from a study of blood T cell repertoires in COVID-19. Study-level information: In each case, the material was cDNA or gDNA derived from T cells, B-cell-depleted T cells, or PBMCs.

TCRdb's copy holds only in-frame clones and misses some; the assay was immunoSEQ multiplex PCR. The table records 60,000 to 85,000 clones, roughly 80% of them present only once. Sequencing was performed on peripheral blood. The sequence was obtained from a woman aged 60-70 years with acute or convalescent COVID-19.

CDR3 sequence reads: CASSPGTSVFYEQYV. In nucleotides, the CDR3 is TGTGCCAGCAGCCCCGGGACTAGCGTTTTCTACGAGCAGTACGTC. The chain is built from TRBV5-4 and TRBJ2-7, with 10 bases fitting TRBD2. CDR3 length equals 15 residues. V dropped 4 bases and J dropped 3; count of bases not matched to a gene: 7. Germline V gives CDR1 SGHNT, CDR2 YYREEE (reference sequence).